This TCR beta chain appears in the sequencing data of a study of OX40 agonist ivuxolimab in advanced cancers. As for the study in general: The group had a mean age of around 60 years, ranged from 23 to 79, and was roughly 83% male.

This CDR3 is built from 13 residues. The germline V gene has CDR1 MRHNA and CDR2 SNTAGT. The V and J ends lost 4 bases and 1 base respectively, with 7 bases between them. Sequenced by immunoSEQ multiplex PCR; TCRdb stores in-frame clones only, minus some. The table lists more than 100,000 clones, 80% to 95% of them singletons. The source material was CD4+ or CD8+ T cells sorted from blood, sampled in a trial of the OX40 agonist ivuxolimab. The rearrangement joins TRBV6-4 to TRBJ1-1; D is ambiguous. This TCR was sampled from an adult with an advanced solid tumor such as melanoma, head and neck, liver or kidney cancer. CDR3 loop: CASSVDQNTEAFF. DNA of the CDR3: TGTGCCAGCAGTGTCGACCAGAACACTGAAGCTTTCTTT.